What follows is one T cell receptor (beta chain) and its context. What it recognizes is unknown. This sequence may be a read error, since a much larger clone differs from it by one base. TCRdb re-called the PCR reads through MiXCR, storing one row per CDR3 protein. The data show nearly 650,000 distinct CDR3 sequences, around 25% seen once. CDR3 size: 10 residues. Germline V gene data show CDR1 as SQVTM and CDR2 as ANQGSEA. The sample is drawn from a study of molecular identifiers for immune sequencing clone quantification. Study overall: Four of five RNA aliquots from around 20,000 or 100,000 naive CD8 T cells were sequenced. Overall study findings and caveats: Whereas clones above 20 RNA copies held under 1% of naive-cell molecules, they held over 98% of effector molecules.

The sequence was collected from a human donor in good health. Some libraries in this study had Jurkat cell RNA spiked in. Sequenced: naive CD8+ T cells from blood, with Jurkat cell RNA spiked in. Noted subset: FACS-sorted CD8+CD4-CCR7+CD45RA+ naive T cells. This chain connects TRBV29-1 to TRBJ1-1, with 7 bases that match TRBD1. In DNA, the CDR3 is TGCAACGCCCGGGACAGTGAAGCTTTCTTT. Residues: CNARDSEAFF. Looking up the rest from reference TRBV29-1 and TRBJ1-1 gives the full variable domain: SAVISQKPSRDICQRGTSLTIQCQVDSQVTMMFWYRQQPGQSLTLIATANQGSEATYESGFVIDKFPISRPNLTFSTLTVSNMSPEDSSIYLCNARDSEAFFGQGTRLTVV.